A selection of T cell receptor beta chains follows, all from one sample in a study of tumor and adjacent non-tumor tissue in lung cancer. TCRdb recomputed calls from the multiplex PCR reads with MiXCR, one row per CDR3 protein. The repertoire holds 200,000 to 250,000 distinct CDR3 sequences, less than 80% seen once, with less than 25% in the top ten. Specimen: lung tumor tissue. These receptors all come from a man aged 55 to 69 with non-small cell lung cancer. CDR3s include the opening cysteine and the closing phenylalanine or tryptophan. D genes are given only for firm matches. Size is stated for part of the rows, as once, few or many counts, or as a class when the clone is expanded.

. | TRBJ2-5 | TRBV6-1 | . | TGTGCCAGCAGAGGGGAGGAGACCCACTACTTC | CASRGEETHYF
many | TRBJ2-3 | TRBV4-2 | . | TGTGCCAGCAGCCCAGATTTTCCGAGCACAGATACGCAGTATTTT | CASSPDFPSTDTQYF
. | TRBJ2-7 | TRBV4-3 | . | TGCGCCAGCAGCCAAGATAGGGGCCGGAAACAGTACGAGCAGTACTTC | CASSQDRGRKQYEQYF
few | TRBJ2-7 | TRBV20-1 | . | TGCAGTGCCATCGGCGGGGGCTCCGAGCAGTACTTC | CSAIGGGSEQYF
. | TRBJ2-5 | TRBV20-1 | . | TGCAATGCTAGTATCGGGAACGAAGTGACCCAGTACTTC | CNASIGNEVTQYF
. | TRBJ2-7 | TRBV6-5 | TRBD2 | TGTGCCAGCAGAATCGGAGTAGCGGGGGGATGGGGCGAACAGTACTTC | CASRIGVAGGWGEQYF
. | TRBJ2-1 | TRBV24-1 | . | TGTGCCACCAGTGATCCCCTTGGGTCTTCGGGCTTCTCCCGCAATGAGCAGTTCTTC | CATSDPLGSSGFSRNEQFF
few | TRBJ2-6 | TRBV6-2/TRBV6-3 | . | TGTGCCAGCACCCTACAGGGCTCTGGGGCCAACGTCCCGACTTTC | CASTLQGSGANVPTF
. | TRBJ2-7 | TRBV20-1 | TRBD1 | TGCAGTGCTACTCGGGGACACCGGGACAGCACCTACGAGGAGTACTTC | CSATRGHRDSTYEEYF
. | TRBJ1-1 | TRBV6-5 | . | TGTGCCAGCAGTTACCGGACAGCCAGTGGTGAACCTTTCTTT | CASSYRTASGEPFF
. | TRBJ2-7 | TRBV12-3/TRBV12-4 | TRBD2 | TGTGCCAGCAGTTTAGCAAAGGGTGGGGACTACGACCAGTACTTC | CASSLAKGGDYDQYF
once | TRBJ1-1 | TRBV7-8 | . | TGTGCCAGCAGCTTAGTGAAGGGCGGCACTAAAGCTTTCTTT | CASSLVKGGTKAFF
once | TRBJ1-5 | TRBV11-1 | . | TGTGTCAGCAGCTTAGAAGGTGGACACATTAATCAGCCCCAGCATTTT | CVSSLEGGHINQPQHF
once | TRBJ2-1 | TRBV11-2 | TRBD1 | TGTGCCAGCAGCGTAGTAGGTACAGGGGGCAGGGGTGAGCAGTTCTTC | CASSVVGTGGRGEQFF
few | TRBJ2-7 | TRBV20-1 | . | TGCAGCGCCTTAAGGACCTCCTACGGGCAGTACTTC | CSALRTSYGQYF
. | TRBJ2-7 | TRBV4-2 | . | TGTGCCAGCAGCCAAGATCGGGCGGGGTCTTACAAGCAATACTTC | CASSQDRAGSYKQYF
once | TRBJ2-1 | TRBV10-1 | TRBD2 | TGCGCCGGCAGTGATTCCAATAGCGGGAGGTTTAAGTTCTTC | CAGSDSNSGRFKFF
. | TRBJ2-2 | TRBV6-5 | . | TGTGCCAGCAGTTACTCACCCACGGCCGAGGAGCTGTTTTTT | CASSYSPTAEELFF
few | TRBJ1-1 | TRBV7-8 | . | TGTGCCAGCAGCTTTGGACAGATAATGAACACTGAAGCTTTCTTT | CASSFGQIMNTEAFF
few | TRBJ2-7 | TRBV20-1 | TRBD1 | TGCAGTGCTCTCAGCCCAGGGGGCAGTATCGACGAGCAGTACTTC | CSALSPGGSIDEQYF
. | TRBJ2-6 | TRBV5-4 | . | TGTGCCAGCAGAGGGGACTTCACTGGGGCCAACGTCCTGAGTTTC | CASRGDFTGANVLSF
once | TRBJ1-1 | TRBV6-5 | . | TGTGTCAGCAGTTACAACAGGGTCCGCAACACTGAAGCTTTCTTT | CVSSYNRVRNTEAFF
few | TRBJ2-7 | TRBV5-6 | TRBD1 | TGTGCCAGCAGCTTGGGTCCGCGACAGGGTCTCAACGAGCAGTACTTC | CASSLGPRQGLNEQYF
. | TRBJ1-5 | TRBV4-1 | TRBD1 | TGCGCCAGTAGCCAGGTCAGACAGGGGGTGGGCGGTCAGCCCCAGCATTTT | CASSQVRQGVGGQPQHF
few | TRBJ2-7 | TRBV6-5 | TRBD1 | TGTGCCAGCAGTTCCATGACAGGGGGCTACGAGCAGTACTTC | CASSSMTGGYEQYF
many | TRBJ2-5 | TRBV7-8 | TRBD2 | TGTGCCAGCAGAAAAGCGGGAGAGGTGGAGACCCAGTACTTC | CASRKAGEVETQYF
few | TRBJ2-3 | TRBV5-1 | . | TGCGCCAGCAGCGCCGGGACCGGTCGGGAGAGGGGGTATTTT | CASSAGTGRERGYF
. | TRBJ1-1 | TRBV5-1 | . | TGCGCCAGCAGCTTGTGGGGTCTGTCGGTGACTGAAGCTTTCTTT | CASSLWGLSVTEAFF
. | TRBJ2-3 | TRBV29-1 | TRBD2 | TGCCGCGTTGTTCCCAGCGGGGGCACAGATACGCAGTATTTT | CRVVPSGGTDTQYF
. | TRBJ1-3 | TRBV20-1 | . | TGCAGTGCTAACTCCCTGGGCACTGGAAACACCTTATATTTT | CSANSLGTGNTLYF
. | TRBJ1-5 | TRBV6-5 | . | TGTGCCAGCAGCTCATGGTTTAGCAATCAGCCCCAGCAATTT | CASSSWFSNQPQQF
. | TRBJ1-5 | TRBV20-1 | . | TGCAGTGCTAGAGATCCGGGGCTCAGCATTCAGCCCCAGGATTTT | CSARDPGLSIQPQDF
. | TRBJ2-1 | TRBV20-1 | . | TGCAGTGCTAGAGCTAGTGGTGTCAATGAGCAGTTCTTC | CSARASGVNEQFF
. | TRBJ1-3 | TRBV20-1 | . | TGCAGTGCTAGCGTCGTACGAGCATCTGGAAACACCATATATTTT | CSASVVRASGNTIYF
. | TRBJ2-7 | TRBV4-1 | . | TGCGCCAACAGCCAAGATGGGACGTTCCCTCGCTACGAGCAGTACTTC | CANSQDGTFPRYEQYF
many | TRBJ2-7 | TRBV6-2/TRBV6-3 | . | TGTGCCATCGAGGGTTCAGGGGACGAGCAGTACTTC | CAIEGSGDEQYF
many | TRBJ1-1 | TRBV29-1 | . | TGCAGCGCAGGGGTTATGAACACTGAAGCTTTCTTT | CSAGVMNTEAFF
. | TRBJ2-7 | TRBV6-1 | . | TGTGCCAGCGGTCCAACGGCCAGTGACGAGCAGTACTTC | CASGPTASDEQYF
. | TRBJ1-2 | TRBV30 | . | TGTGCCTGGAGCGCTGGGGTTGGCTATGGCTACACCTTC | CAWSAGVGYGYTF
few | TRBJ1-1 | TRBV10-2 | . | TGCACCAGCAGTGAGCCGCTAATGGGAGCTTTCTTT | CTSSEPLMGAFF
. | TRBJ1-2 | TRBV19 | TRBD1 | TGTGCCAGTAGTCCGACAGGGGATGGCTACACCTTC | CASSPTGDGYTF
. | TRBJ2-5 | TRBV4-3 | . | TGCGCCAGCAGCCAAGGAAGTATGGGCGTGGAGACCCAGTACTTC | CASSQGSMGVETQYF
. | TRBJ2-3 | TRBV11-2 | . | TGTGCCAGCAGCTTTCTATCGGGGGACGTTCCGCAGTATTTT | CASSFLSGDVPQYF
. | TRBJ1-2 | TRBV6-5 | . | TGTGCCAGCAAGGGCCTCGGTAGGACAGTTAACTATGGCTACACCTTC | CASKGLGRTVNYGYTF
. | TRBJ1-5 | TRBV20-1 | . | TGCAGTGCCCTGTGGACTAGTGGGGGTTTCGTTCTGGATACGCAGCATTTT | CSALWTSGGFVLDTQHF
. | TRBJ1-2 | TRBV11-3 | TRBD1 | TGTGCCAGCAGCGTGGGACAGGCGTATGGCTACACCTTT | CASSVGQAYGYTF
. | TRBJ2-5 | TRBV10-3 | . | TGTGCCATCAGTGGGGGCAGTCCAGAGACCCAGTACTTC | CAISGGSPETQYF
. | TRBJ2-5 | TRBV7-2 | . | TGTGCCAGCAGTTTCACAATGGTGGGGCAAGAGACCCAGTACTTC | CASSFTMVGQETQYF
. | TRBJ1-6 | TRBV20-1 | TRBD1 | TGCAGTGCTAGAGTACTGGGACAGAGTAATTCACCCATTCACTTT | CSARVLGQSNSPIHF
. | TRBJ1-6 | TRBV20-1 | TRBD1 | TGCAGTGCTAGACGCAGGGGGCCTTCAACCCTCCACTTT | CSARRRGPSTLHF